This is a list of T cell receptor beta chains from one sample in a study of neoadjuvant nivolumab and ipilimumab in lung cancer. The data were produced by immunoSEQ multiplex PCR, yet TCRdb's version contains in-frame clones alone and is incomplete. Found here are 9,700 or so clones, approximately 71% of them singletons; the top ten hold 6.5% to 8.5%. Specimen: tumor tissue, collected after neoadjuvant nivolumab, alone or with ipilimumab, at or shortly before surgery. Receptor source: an adult with non-small cell lung cancer. Some clones in this sample may be carry-over from other donors' samples. The CDR3 runs from the conserved cysteine through the conserved F or W. The D gene is left open where the match is weak. The size entry is marked missing in some rows and otherwise reads once, few, many or a size class.

d_call j_call clone_size v_call cdr3_nt cdr3_aa
TRBD2 TRBJ2-1 NA TRBV5-1 TGCGCCAGCAGCTTGGCCCGGGGGGCCTACAATGAGCAGTTCTTC CASSLARGAYNEQFF
NA TRBJ2-1 NA TRBV5-4 TGTGCCAGCAGCTCGGGGCAGGGTTTCGGATTCTCGTACAATGAGCAGTTCTTC CASSSGQGFGFSYNEQFF
NA TRBJ1-5 NA TRBV4-2 TGTGCCAGCAGCCAAGGTTGGGATAGCAATCAGCCCCAGCATTTT CASSQGWDSNQPQHF
NA TRBJ1-6 NA TRBV4-2 TGTGCCAGCAGCCAAGCGCATCAGGGAGACTATAATTCACCCCTCCACTTT CASSQAHQGDYNSPLHF
NA TRBJ1-1 NA TRBV7-2 TGTGCCAGCAGCTTAATAAGGGGGGGGTACACTGAAGCTTTCTTT CASSLIRGGYTEAFF
TRBD2 TRBJ2-3 NA TRBV9 TGTGCCAGCAGCGTTAGTGGGTTAGCGGGGGGACTAAGCACAGATACGCAGTATTTT CASSVSGLAGGLSTDTQYF
NA TRBJ1-6 NA TRBV5-6 TGTGCCAGCAGCTTGGATGGGACGTATAATTCACCCCTCCACTTT CASSLDGTYNSPLHF
TRBD1 TRBJ2-7 NA TRBV7-9 TGTGCCAGCAGCCACGACAGGGGGCTCTACGAGCAGTACTTC CASSHDRGLYEQYF
NA TRBJ1-5 NA TRBV18 TGTGCCAGCTCACCTAGGGCGGGACAAGATAGCAATCAGCCCCAGCATTTT CASSPRAGQDSNQPQHF
NA TRBJ1-1 NA TRBV4-1 TGCGCCAGCAGCCAAGATGATAGGGGGAACACTGAAGCTTTCTTT CASSQDDRGNTEAFF
NA TRBJ1-6 NA TRBV6-5 TGTGCCAGCAGTTCCGGACAGATTGGGAATTCACCCCTCCACTTT CASSSGQIGNSPLHF
NA TRBJ1-2 NA TRBV7-9 TGTGCCAGCAGCTTAGTTCTAGGCGGCAACTATGGCTACACCTTC CASSLVLGGNYGYTF
TRBD1 TRBJ2-5 NA TRBV18 TGTGCCAGCTCACCACCCGGGACAGGGGGCGGTCAAGAGACCCAGTACTTC CASSPPGTGGGQETQYF
NA TRBJ2-3 NA TRBV6-6 TGTGCCAGCAGCGTGGGAGGCCGTGCAGATACGCAGTATTTT CASSVGGRADTQYF
TRBD1 TRBJ1-5 once TRBV5-1 TGCGCCAGCAGCTTGGCCGGGACAGCTCCCCAGCATTTT CASSLAGTAPQHF
TRBD2 TRBJ2-1 NA TRBV7-2 TGTGCCAGCATCCGAGCGGGGGGGCATGAGCAGTTCTTC CASIRAGGHEQFF
NA TRBJ2-1 few TRBV12-5 TGTGCTAGTGCCCCGGACAGCTACAATGAGCAGTTCTTC CASAPDSYNEQFF
NA TRBJ1-1 NA TRBV10-1 TGCGCCAGCAGTGGGGTGAATGGGACACAGAGGGACAACACTGAAGCTTTCTTT CASSGVNGTQRDNTEAFF
NA TRBJ2-7 NA TRBV4-2 TGTGCCAGCAGCCAAGGTCCCAGGGAGACATCCTACGAGCAGTACTTC CASSQGPRETSYEQYF
NA TRBJ2-1 NA TRBV6-1 TGTGCCAGCAGTGAAGGACGGACAGCCCCTAATGAGCAGTTCTTC CASSEGRTAPNEQFF
NA TRBJ1-1 NA TRBV5-6 TGTGCCAGCAGCTTGGCCCCGACGGCCACAATATTCTTT CASSLAPTATIFF
TRBD1 TRBJ2-7 NA TRBV6-5 TGTGCCAGCAGTAGGGGACAGGGGCCCTACGAGCAGTACTTC CASSRGQGPYEQYF
NA TRBJ2-7 NA TRBV18 TGTGCCAGCTCGTCCCTCGGGGGCGAGCAGTACTTC CASSSLGGEQYF
NA TRBJ1-2 few TRBV18 TGTGCCAGCTCCCCCGAATATGGCTACACCTTC CASSPEYGYTF
TRBD2 TRBJ2-1 NA TRBV27 TGTGCCAGCAGTTCGCGGGAGTGGCAGTTCTTC CASSSREWQFF
TRBD1 TRBJ2-7 once TRBV27 TGTGCCAGCAGTAGAACAGGGGTGGGGGCCTACGAGCAGTACTTC CASSRTGVGAYEQYF
TRBD1 TRBJ2-7 few TRBV5-6 TGTGCCAGCAGCCCTTGGGGACAGGGGACCTACGAGCAGTACTTC CASSPWGQGTYEQYF
NA TRBJ2-3 NA TRBV19 TGTGCCAGTAGTATTTTCGGCGGGGGCTTCACAGATACGCAGTATTTT CASSIFGGGFTDTQYF
NA TRBJ1-5 NA TRBV7-2 TGTGCCAGCAGCTCGGACGTCGAACAGCCCCAGCATTTT CASSSDVEQPQHF
NA TRBJ2-7 NA TRBV5-6 TGTGCCAGCAGCTTGGGGATGGTGGTGGGGGACCCTCCCTACGAGCAGTACTTC CASSLGMVVGDPPYEQYF
TRBD1 TRBJ1-2 NA TRBV4-1 TGCGCCAGCAGCCAAGGGTACAGGGGGCTCAACTATGGCTACACCTTC CASSQGYRGLNYGYTF
NA TRBJ2-7 few TRBV11-2 TGTGCCAGCAGCCCTCTTTTCGAGGGCGAGCAGTACTTC CASSPLFEGEQYF
NA TRBJ1-2 NA TRBV18 TGTGCCAGCTCACCACCCTGGGTATCTGGCTACACCTTC CASSPPWVSGYTF
NA TRBJ2-1 NA TRBV29-1 TGCAGCGTCAGACAGGTCTTCGGGGCGGGTGAGCAGTTCTTC CSVRQVFGAGEQFF
TRBD1 TRBJ1-2 once TRBV5-6 TGTGCCAGCAGCCTCCCACAGACCCCGTTGGGACAGGGGGCTGGCTACACCTTC CASSLPQTPLGQGAGYTF
NA TRBJ1-6 few TRBV19 TGTGCCAGTAGAGGGGGGCCAAATTCACCCCTCCACTTT CASRGGPNSPLHF
NA TRBJ1-2 medium-sized TRBV7-9 TGTGCCAGCAGCTGGCAGGCAGTCAGCTATGGCTACACCTTC CASSWQAVSYGYTF
NA TRBJ2-1 few TRBV11-3 TGTGCCAGCAGCGGCCGCCTAGACTCCTACAATGAGCAGTTCTTC CASSGRLDSYNEQFF
NA TRBJ1-1 few TRBV5-1 TGCGCCAGCAGCTTTCAGGTAAACACTGAAGCTTTCTTT CASSFQVNTEAFF
NA TRBJ1-5 few TRBV30 TGTGCCTGGAGTGGCACGGATGATCAGCCCCAGCATTTT CAWSGTDDQPQHF
NA TRBJ2-2 NA TRBV27 TGTGCCAGCAGTCCGGGACATGGGAGCACCGGGGAGCTGTTTTTT CASSPGHGSTGELFF
NA TRBJ2-6 NA TRBV6-5 TGTGCCAGCCAAGGTGGGGCCAACGTCCTGACTTTC CASQGGANVLTF
NA TRBJ1-5 NA TRBV18 TGTGCCAGCTCACCAGCAGGTCCGGACCAGCCCCAGCATTTT CASSPAGPDQPQHF
TRBD1 TRBJ1-5 NA TRBV6-1 TGTGCCAGCAGTGAAGGACAGGGGGCTCAGCCCCAGCATTTT CASSEGQGAQPQHF
NA TRBJ2-4 once TRBV11-2 TGTGCCAGCAGCTTAGCGGCGTGGGGCAAAAACATTCAGTACTTC CASSLAAWGKNIQYF
NA TRBJ1-2 NA TRBV7-8 TGTGCCAGCAGCTTAGCCGGGGTAGGCTCCTATGGCTACACCTTC CASSLAGVGSYGYTF
TRBD2 TRBJ2-1 few TRBV29-1 TGCAGCGTCTTCGGACTAGCGGGAAGGAATGAGCAGTTCTTC CSVFGLAGRNEQFF
NA TRBJ1-3 NA TRBV4-2 TGTGCCAGCAGCCAGATGACGGGACTTAGTTTT CASSQMTGLSF
TRBD1 TRBJ2-7 few TRBV7-3 TGTGCCAGCAGCGTCGGACAGGCCTACGAGCAGTACTTC CASSVGQAYEQYF